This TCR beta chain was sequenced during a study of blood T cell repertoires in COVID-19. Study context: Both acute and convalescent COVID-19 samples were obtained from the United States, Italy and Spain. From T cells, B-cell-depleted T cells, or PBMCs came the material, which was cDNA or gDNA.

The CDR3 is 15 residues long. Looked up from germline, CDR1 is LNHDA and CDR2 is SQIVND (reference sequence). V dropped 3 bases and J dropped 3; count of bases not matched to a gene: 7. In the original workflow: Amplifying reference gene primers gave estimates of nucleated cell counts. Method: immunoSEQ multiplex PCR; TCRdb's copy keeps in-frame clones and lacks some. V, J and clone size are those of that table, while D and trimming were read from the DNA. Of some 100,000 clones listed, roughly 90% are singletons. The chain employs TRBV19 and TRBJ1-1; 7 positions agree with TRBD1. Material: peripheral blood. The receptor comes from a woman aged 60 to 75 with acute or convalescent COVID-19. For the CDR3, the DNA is TGTGCCAGTAGTATTCAGGGGGGCGTAGACACTGAAGCTTTCTTT. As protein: CASSIQGGVDTEAFF.